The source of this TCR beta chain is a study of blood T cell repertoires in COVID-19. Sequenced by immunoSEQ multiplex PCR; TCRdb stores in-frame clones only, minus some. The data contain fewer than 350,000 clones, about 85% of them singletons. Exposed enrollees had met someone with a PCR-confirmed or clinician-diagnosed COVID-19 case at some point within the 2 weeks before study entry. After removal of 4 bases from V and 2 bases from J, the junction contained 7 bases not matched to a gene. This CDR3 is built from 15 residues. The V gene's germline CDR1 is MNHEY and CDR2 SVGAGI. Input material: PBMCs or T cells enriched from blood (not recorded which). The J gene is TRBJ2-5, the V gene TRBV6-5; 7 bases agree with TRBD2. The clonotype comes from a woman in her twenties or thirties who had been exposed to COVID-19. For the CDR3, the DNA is TGTGCCAGCAGTTTGGGGGGGACGAATCAAGAGACCCAGTACTTC. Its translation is CASSLGGTNQETQYF.